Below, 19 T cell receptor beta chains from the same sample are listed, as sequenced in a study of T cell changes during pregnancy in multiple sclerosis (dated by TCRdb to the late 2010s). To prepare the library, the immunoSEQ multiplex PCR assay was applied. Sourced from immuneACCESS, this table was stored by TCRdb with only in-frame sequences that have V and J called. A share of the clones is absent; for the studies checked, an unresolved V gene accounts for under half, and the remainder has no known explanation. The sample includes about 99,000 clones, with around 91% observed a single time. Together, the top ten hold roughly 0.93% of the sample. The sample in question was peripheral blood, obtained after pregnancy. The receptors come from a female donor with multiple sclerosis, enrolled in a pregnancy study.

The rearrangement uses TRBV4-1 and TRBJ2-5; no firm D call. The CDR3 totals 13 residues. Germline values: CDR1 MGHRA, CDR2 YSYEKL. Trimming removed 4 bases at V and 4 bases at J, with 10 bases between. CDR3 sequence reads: CASSLNLRETQYF. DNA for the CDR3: TGCGCCAGCAGCCTCAATCTGAGAGAGACCCAGTACTTC.

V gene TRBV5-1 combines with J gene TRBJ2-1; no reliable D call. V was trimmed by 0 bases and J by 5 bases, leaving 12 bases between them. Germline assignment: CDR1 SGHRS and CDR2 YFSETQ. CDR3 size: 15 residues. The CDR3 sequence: CASSLVVGSHNEQFF. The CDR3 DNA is TGCGCCAGCAGCTTGGTAGTCGGGTCCCACAATGAGCAGTTCTTC.

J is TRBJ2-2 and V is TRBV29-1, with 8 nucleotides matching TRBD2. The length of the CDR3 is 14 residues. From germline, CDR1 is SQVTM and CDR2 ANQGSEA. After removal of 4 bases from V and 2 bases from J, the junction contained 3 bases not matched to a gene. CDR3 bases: TGCAGCGTTGTGGGGACTAGAAACACCGGGGAGCTGTTTTTT. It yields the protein CSVVGTRNTGELFF.

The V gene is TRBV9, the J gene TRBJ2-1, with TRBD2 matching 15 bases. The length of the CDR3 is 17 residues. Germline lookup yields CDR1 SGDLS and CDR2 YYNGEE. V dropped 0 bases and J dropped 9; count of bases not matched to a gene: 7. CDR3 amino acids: CASSVAGTSGGPVEQFF. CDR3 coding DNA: TGTGCCAGCAGCGTAGCCGGGACTAGCGGGGGGCCCGTTGAGCAGTTCTTC.

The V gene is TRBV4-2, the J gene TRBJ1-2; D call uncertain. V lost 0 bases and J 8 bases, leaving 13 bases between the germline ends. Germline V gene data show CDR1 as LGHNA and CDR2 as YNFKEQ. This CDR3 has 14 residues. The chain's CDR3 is CASSQEELEEGYTF. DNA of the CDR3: TGTGCCAGCAGCCAAGAAGAGCTTGAGGAGGGCTACACCTTC.

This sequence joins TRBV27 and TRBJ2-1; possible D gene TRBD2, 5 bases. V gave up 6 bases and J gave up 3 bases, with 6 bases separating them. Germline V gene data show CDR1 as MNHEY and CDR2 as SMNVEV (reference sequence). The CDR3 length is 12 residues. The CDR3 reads CASRRVYNEQFF. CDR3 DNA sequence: TGTGCCAGCAGGAGGGTCTACAATGAGCAGTTCTTC.

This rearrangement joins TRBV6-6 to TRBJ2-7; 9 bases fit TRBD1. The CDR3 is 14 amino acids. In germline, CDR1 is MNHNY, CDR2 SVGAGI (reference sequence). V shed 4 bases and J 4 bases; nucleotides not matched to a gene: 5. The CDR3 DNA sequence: TGTGCCAGCAGTTCGGACAGGGGAGCGTACGAGCAGTACTTC. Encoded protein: CASSSDRGAYEQYF.

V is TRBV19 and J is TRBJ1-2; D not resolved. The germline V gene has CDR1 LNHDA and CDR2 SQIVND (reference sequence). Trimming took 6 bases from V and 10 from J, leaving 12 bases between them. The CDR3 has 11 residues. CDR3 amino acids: CASRGGVVYTF. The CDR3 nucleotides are TGTGCCAGTAGGGGCGGGGTTGTCTACACCTTC.

The CDR3 DNA follows: TGTGCCAGCAGTCTAGCGGGACCCTCAGCCAAAAACATTCAGTACTTC. Translated: CASSLAGPSAKNIQYF. The chain has TRBV2 and TRBJ2-4; 9 nucleotides align to TRBD2. Germline V CDR1 and CDR2: SNHLY, FYNNEI. The CDR3 sequence is 16 residues long. Trimming at V came to 5 bases and at J to 0 bases, leaving 5 bases not matched to a gene.

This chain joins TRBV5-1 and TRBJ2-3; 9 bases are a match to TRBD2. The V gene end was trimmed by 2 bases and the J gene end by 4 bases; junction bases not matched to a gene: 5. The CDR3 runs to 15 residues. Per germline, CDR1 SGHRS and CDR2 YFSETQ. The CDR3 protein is CASSFGSGSSDTQYF. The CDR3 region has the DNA TGCGCCAGCAGCTTTGGTAGCGGGAGCTCAGATACGCAGTATTTT.

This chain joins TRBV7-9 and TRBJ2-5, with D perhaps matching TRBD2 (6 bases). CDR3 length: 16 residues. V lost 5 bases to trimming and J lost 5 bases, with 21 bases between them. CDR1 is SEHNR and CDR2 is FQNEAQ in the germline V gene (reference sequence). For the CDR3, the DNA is TGTGCCAGCAGCCCCCCCCCGGGGAGGCCGGGGGAGACCCAGTACTTC. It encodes CASSPPPGRPGETQYF.

The CDR3 loop is CASSERSGKSETQYF. The CDR3 DNA follows: TGTGCCAGCAGTGAAAGGAGCGGGAAGTCGGAGACCCAGTACTTC. V is TRBV2 and J is TRBJ2-5, with 7 nucleotides matching TRBD2. Germline CDR1 is SNHLY and CDR2 is FYNNEI. This CDR3 is built from 15 residues. J lost 5 bases, V lost 2 bases, and 8 bases had no gene match.

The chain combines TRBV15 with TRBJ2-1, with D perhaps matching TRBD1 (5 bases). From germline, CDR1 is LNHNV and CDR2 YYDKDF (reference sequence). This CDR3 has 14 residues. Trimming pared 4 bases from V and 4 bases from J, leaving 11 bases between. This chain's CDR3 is CATSKGRFYNEQFF. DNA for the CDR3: TGTGCCACCAGCAAGGGGCGATTTTACAATGAGCAGTTCTTC.

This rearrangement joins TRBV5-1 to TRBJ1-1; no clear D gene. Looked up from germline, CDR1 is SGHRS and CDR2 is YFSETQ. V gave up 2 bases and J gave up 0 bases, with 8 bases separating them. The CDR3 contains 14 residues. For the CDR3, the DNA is TGCGCCAGCAGCTTTGGGCCCATGAACACTGAAGCTTTCTTT. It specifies CASSFGPMNTEAFF.

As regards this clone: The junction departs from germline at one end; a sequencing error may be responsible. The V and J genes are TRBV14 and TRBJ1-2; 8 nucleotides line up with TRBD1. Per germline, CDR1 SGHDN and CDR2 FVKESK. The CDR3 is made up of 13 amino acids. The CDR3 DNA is TGTGCCAGCAGCCAAGGGGGGACAGGCAGAAACGCCTTC. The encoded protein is CASSQGGTGRNAF.

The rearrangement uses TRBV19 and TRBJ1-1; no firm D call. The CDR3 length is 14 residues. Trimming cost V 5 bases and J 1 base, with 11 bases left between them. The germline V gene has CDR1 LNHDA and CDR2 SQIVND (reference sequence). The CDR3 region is CASSPTTPNTEAFF. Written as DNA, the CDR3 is TGTGCCAGTAGTCCGACGACACCGAACACTGAAGCTTTCTTT.

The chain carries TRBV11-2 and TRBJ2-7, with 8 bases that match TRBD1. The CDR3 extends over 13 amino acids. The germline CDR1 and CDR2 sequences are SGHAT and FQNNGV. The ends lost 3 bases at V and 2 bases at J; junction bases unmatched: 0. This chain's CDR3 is CASSLDRAYEQYF. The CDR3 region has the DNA TGTGCCAGCAGCTTGGACAGGGCCTACGAGCAGTACTTC.

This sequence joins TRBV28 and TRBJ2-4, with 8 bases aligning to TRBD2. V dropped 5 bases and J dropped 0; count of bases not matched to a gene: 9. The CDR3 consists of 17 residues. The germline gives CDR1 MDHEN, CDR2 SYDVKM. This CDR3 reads CASSSPGGALAKNIQYF. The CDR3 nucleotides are TGTGCCAGCAGTAGCCCGGGGGGGGCACTAGCCAAAAACATTCAGTACTTC.

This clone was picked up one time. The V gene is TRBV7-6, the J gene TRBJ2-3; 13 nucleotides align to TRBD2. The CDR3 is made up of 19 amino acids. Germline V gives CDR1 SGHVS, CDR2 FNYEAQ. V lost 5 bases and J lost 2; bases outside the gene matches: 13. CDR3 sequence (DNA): TGTGCCAGCAGCCCGAGGACTAGCGGGGGATTTGGGCTCACAGATACGCAGTATTTT. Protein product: CASSPRTSGGFGLTDTQYF.